The sequence of this TCR beta chain was determined in a study of tumor-infiltrating lymphocytes in oesophageal squamous cell carcinoma. The CDR3 has 15 residues. Trimming cost V 2 bases and J 0 bases, with 9 bases left between them. Per the germline V gene, CDR1 is SGHTA and CDR2 is FQGNSA. TCRdb redid the calling of the PCR reads with MiXCR, one entry per CDR3 protein. The sample lists 8,500 to 11,000 distinct CDR3 sequences; roughly 60% were seen once. The receptor was derived from a female donor with esophageal squamous cell carcinoma. The chain recombines TRBV7-2 with TRBJ2-3; D remains ambiguous. Sequenced input: esophageal tumor tissue. The CDR3 region has the DNA TGTGCCAGCAGCTTATCGTTAATGAGCACAGATACGCAGTATTTT. Protein: CASSLSLMSTDTQYF.